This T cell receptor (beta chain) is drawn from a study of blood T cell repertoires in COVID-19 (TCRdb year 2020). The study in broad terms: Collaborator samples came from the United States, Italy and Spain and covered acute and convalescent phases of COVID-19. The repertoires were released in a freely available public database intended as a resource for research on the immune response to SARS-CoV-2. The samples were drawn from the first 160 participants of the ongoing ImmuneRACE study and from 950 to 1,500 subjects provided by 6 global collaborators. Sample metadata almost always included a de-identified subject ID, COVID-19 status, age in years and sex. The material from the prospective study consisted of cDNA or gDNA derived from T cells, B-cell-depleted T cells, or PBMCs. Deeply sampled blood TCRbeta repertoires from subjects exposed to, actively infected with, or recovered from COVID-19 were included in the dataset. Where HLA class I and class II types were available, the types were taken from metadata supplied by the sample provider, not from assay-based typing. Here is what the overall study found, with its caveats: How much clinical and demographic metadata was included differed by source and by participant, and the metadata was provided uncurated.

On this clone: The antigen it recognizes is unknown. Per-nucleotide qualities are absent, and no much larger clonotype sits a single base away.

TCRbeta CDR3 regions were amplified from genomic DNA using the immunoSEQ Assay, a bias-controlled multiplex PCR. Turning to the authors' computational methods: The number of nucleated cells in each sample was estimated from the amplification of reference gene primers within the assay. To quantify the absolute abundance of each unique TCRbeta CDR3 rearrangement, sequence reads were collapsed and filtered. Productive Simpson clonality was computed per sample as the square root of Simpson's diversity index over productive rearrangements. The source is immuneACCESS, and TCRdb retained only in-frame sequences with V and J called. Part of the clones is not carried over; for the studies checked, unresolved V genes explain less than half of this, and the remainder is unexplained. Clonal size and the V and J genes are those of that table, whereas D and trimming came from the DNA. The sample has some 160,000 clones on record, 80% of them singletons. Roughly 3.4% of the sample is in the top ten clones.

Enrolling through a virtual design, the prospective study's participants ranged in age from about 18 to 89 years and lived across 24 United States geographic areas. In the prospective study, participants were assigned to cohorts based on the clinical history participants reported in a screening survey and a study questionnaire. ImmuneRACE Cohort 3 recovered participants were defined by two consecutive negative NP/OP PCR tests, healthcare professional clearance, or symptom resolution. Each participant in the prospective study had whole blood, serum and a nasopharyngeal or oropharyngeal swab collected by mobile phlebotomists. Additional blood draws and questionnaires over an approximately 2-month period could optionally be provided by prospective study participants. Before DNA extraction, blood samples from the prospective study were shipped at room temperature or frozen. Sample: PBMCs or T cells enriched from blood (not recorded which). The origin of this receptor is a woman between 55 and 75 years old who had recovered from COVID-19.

Here the CDR3 is given as CASSPFDRFTEAFF. At the DNA level, the sequence is TGTGCCAGCTCACCATTCGACAGGTTCACTGAAGCTTTCTTT. The V and J genes are TRBV18 and TRBJ1-1; matching of 6 bases hints at TRBD1 as the D gene. The CDR3 goes from the cysteine to the phenylalanine over 14 residues. Only the CDR3 region is kept as DNA, spanning 42 bases read in frame from base 1. Sequences KGHSH (CDR1) and LQKENI (CDR2) are obtained from the germline V gene. Trimming costs V 2 bases and J 4 bases, and their ends lie 11 bases apart.